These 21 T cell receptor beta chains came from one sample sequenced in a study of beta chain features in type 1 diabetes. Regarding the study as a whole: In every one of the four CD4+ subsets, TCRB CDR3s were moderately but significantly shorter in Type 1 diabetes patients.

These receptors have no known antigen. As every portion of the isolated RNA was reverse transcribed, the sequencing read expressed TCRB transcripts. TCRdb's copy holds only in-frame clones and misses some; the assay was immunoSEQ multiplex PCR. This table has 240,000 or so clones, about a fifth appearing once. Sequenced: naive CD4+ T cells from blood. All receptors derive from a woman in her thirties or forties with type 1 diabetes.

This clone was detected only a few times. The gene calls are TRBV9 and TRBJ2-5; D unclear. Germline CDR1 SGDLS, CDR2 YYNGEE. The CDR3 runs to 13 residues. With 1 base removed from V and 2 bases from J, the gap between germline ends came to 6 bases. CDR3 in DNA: TGTGCCAGCAGCGTACGCGGTCAAGAGACCCAGTACTTC. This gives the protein CASSVRGQETQYF.

CDR3 bases: TGCGCCAGCAGCCAAACGAGCTCCTACAATGAGCAGTTCTTC. This translates into CASSQTSSYNEQFF. The chain employs TRBV4-3 and TRBJ2-1, with D unclear. Trimming stripped 2 bases from V and 0 bases from J, with 5 bases between. CDR3 length: 14 residues. Germline CDR1 and CDR2: LGHNA and YSLEER.

CDR3 sequence (DNA): TGTGCCAGCGCCGAACAGGGCCCAGATACGCAGTATTTT. The encoded protein is CASAEQGPDTQYF. The rearrangement joins TRBV18 to TRBJ2-3; a weak D match, TRBD1 (6 bases). Germline V CDR1 and CDR2: KGHSH, LQKENI. CDR3 size: 13 residues. Trimming pared 8 bases from V and 4 bases from J, leaving 13 bases between.

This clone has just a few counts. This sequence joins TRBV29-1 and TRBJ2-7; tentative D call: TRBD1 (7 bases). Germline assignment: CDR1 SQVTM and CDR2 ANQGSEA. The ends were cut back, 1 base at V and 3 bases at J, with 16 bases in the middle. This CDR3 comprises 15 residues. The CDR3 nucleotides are TGCAGCGTTGAAGCGGCAGGGGGACTCAGCTACGAGCAGTACTTC. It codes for CSVEAAGGLSYEQYF.

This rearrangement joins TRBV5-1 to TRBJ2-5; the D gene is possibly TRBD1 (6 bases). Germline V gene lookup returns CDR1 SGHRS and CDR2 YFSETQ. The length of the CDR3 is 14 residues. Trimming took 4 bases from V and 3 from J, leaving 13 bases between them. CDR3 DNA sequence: TGCGCCAGCAGCCCGGGTCGGACAGAAGAGACCCAGTACTTC. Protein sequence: CASSPGRTEETQYF.

The CDR3 here is CSAGEPELYEQYF. Written as DNA, the CDR3 is TGCAGCGCGGGGGAGCCTGAATTGTACGAGCAGTACTTC. This chain uses TRBV29-1 with TRBJ2-7; D is perhaps TRBD2 (6 bases). The germline V gene encodes CDR1 SQVTM and CDR2 ANQGSEA. With 7 bases removed from V and 4 bases from J, the gap between germline ends came to 17 bases. The CDR3 runs 13 residues.

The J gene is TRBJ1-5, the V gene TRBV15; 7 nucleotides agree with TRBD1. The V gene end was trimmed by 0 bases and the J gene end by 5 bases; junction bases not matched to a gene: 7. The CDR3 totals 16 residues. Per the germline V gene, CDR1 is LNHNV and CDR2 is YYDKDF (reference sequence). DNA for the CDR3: TGTGCCACCAGCAGAGAAATGACAGGGTCCTATCAGCCCCAGCATTTT. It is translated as CATSREMTGSYQPQHF.

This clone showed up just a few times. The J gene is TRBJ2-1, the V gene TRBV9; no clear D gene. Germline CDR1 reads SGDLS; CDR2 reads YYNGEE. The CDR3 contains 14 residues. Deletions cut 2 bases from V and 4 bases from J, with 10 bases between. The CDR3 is CASSVSLTYNEQFF. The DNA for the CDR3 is TGTGCCAGCAGCGTGAGTCTAACTTACAATGAGCAGTTCTTC.

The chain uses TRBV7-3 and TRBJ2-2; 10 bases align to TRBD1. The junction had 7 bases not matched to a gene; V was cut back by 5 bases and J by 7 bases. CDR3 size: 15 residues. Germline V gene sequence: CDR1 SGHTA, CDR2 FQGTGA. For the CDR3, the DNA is TGTGCCAGCAGCCGGGACAGGGGTGCGGGCGGGGAGCTGTTTTTT. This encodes CASSRDRGAGGELFF.

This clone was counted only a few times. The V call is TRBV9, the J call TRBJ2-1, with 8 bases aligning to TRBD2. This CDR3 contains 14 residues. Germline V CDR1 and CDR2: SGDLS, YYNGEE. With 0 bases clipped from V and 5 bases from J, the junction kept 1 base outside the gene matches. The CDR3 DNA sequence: TGTGCCAGCAGCGTAGTCGGGAGGGACAATGAGCAGTTCTTC. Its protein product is CASSVVGRDNEQFF.

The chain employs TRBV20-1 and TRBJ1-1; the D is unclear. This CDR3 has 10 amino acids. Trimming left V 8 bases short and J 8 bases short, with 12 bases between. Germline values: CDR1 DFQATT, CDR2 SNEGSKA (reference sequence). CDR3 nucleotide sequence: TGCAGTTCATACCGAGGGGAAGCTTTCTTT. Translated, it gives CSSYRGEAFF.

The CDR3 DNA is TGTGCCAGCTCACTAGCGGGAGGGCCGGGAAACGAGCAGTACTTC. This sequence encodes CASSLAGGPGNEQYF. The V call is TRBV18, the J call TRBJ2-7, with TRBD2 identical over 11 bases. Germline CDR1 KGHSH, CDR2 LQKENI. V was pared by 4 bases and J by 5 bases, with 7 bases of the junction left unmatched. This CDR3 is 15 amino acids long.

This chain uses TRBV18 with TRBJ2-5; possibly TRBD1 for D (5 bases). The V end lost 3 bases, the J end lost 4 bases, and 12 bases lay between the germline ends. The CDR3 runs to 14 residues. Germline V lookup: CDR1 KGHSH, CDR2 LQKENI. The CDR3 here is CASSPQQQGETQYF. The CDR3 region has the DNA TGTGCCAGCTCACCGCAACAGCAGGGAGAGACCCAGTACTTC.

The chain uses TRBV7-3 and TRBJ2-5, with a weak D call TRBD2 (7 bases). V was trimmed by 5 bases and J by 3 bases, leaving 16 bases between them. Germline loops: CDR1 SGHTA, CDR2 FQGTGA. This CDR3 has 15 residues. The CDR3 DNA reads TGTGCCAGCAGCCAGGGGAGGGGCGGTGAAGAGACCCAGTACTTC. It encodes CASSQGRGGEETQYF. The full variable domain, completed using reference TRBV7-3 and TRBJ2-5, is GAGVSQTPSNKVTEKGKYVELRCDPISGHTALYWYRQSLGQGPEFLIYFQGTGAADDSGLPNDRFFAVRPEGSVSTLKIQRTERGDSAVYLCASSQGRGGEETQYFGPGTRLLVL.

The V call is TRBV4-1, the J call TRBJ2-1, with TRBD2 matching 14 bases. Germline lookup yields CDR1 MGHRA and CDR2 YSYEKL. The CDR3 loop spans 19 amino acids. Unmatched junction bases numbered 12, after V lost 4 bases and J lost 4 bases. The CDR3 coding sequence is TGCGCCAGCAGCCGGGGACTAGCGGGGGTCTCCGGGGAGTACAATGAGCAGTTCTTC. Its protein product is CASSRGLAGVSGEYNEQFF.

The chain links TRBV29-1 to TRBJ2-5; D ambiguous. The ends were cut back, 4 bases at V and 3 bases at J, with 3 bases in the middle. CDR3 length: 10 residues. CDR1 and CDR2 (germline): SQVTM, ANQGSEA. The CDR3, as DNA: TGCAGCGTTGCGGAAGAGACCCAGTACTTC. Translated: CSVAEETQYF.

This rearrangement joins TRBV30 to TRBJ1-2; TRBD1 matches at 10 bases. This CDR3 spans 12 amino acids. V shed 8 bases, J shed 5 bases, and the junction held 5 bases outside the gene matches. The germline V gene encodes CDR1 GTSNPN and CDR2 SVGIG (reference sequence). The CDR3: CARDRGLYGYTF. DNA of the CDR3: TGTGCCCGGGACAGGGGACTATATGGCTACACCTTC.

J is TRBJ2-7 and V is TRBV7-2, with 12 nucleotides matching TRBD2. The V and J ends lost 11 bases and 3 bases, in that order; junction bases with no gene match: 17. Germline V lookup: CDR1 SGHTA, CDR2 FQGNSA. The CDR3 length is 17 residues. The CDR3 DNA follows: TGTGCCTTCACCCCCGACTGGGGACTAGCGGGTTACTACGAGCAGTACTTC. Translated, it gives CAFTPDWGLAGYYEQYF.

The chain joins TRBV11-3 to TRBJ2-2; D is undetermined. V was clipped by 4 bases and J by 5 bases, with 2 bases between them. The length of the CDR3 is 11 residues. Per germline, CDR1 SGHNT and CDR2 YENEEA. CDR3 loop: CASSSTGELFF. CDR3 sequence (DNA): TGTGCCAGCAGCTCTACCGGGGAGCTGTTTTTT.

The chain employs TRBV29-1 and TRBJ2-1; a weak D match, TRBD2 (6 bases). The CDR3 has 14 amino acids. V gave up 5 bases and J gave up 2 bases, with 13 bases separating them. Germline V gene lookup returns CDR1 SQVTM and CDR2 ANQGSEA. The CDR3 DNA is TGCAGCGTTCACCGGGACTTACCCTACAATGAGCAGTTCTTC. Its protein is CSVHRDLPYNEQFF.

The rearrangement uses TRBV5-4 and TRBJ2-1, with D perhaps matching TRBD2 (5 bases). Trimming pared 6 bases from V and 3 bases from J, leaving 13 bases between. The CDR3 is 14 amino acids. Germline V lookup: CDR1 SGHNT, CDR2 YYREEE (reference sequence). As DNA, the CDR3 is TGTGCCAGCACACGGGGTGGGAGCTACAATGAGCAGTTCTTC. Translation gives CASTRGGSYNEQFF.